A single sample gave rise to the 32 T cell receptor beta chains below, sequenced in a study of yellow fever vaccine responses in identical twins. TCRdb fed the RT-PCR reads into MiXCR, producing one record per CDR3 protein. Found here are about 9,000 distinct CDR3 sequences, 80% to 85% of them singletons; the top ten hold approximately 2.3%. The source was T cells from blood (PBMCs), unsorted or a sorted subset (not recorded which), collected before or after yellow fever vaccination (not recorded which). All receptors derive from a young woman who received the yellow fever vaccine.

This clonotype was recorded a few times. The CDR3 nucleotides are TGTGCCAGCAGTTACTCGACGGAGAACTACGAGCAGTACTTC. Protein: CASSYSTENYEQYF. The chain uses TRBV6-5 and TRBJ2-7; D gene ambiguous. Trimming left V 0 bases short and J 3 bases short, with 9 bases between. There are 14 residues in the CDR3. Germline V gene sequence: CDR1 MNHEY, CDR2 SVGAGI.

The V gene is TRBV29-1, the J gene TRBJ2-3; possible D gene TRBD1, 6 bases. The CDR3 sequence is 13 residues long. With 6 bases removed from V and 4 bases from J, the gap between germline ends came to 14 bases. In germline, CDR1 is SQVTM, CDR2 ANQGSEA. CDR3 DNA: TGCAGCGTCGCTCCGGACAGAGCAGATACGCAGTATTTT. Amino acid sequence: CSVAPDRADTQYF.

The J gene is TRBJ1-5, the V gene TRBV9; no firm D call. Germline V gene data show CDR1 as SGDLS and CDR2 as YYNGEE. V was trimmed by 7 bases and J by 7 bases, leaving 18 bases between them. The CDR3 is 14 residues long. CDR3 residues: CASSKDGLEQPQHF. The CDR3, as DNA: TGTGCCAGCTCCAAGGACGGCTTAGAACAGCCCCAGCATTTT.

The chain joins TRBV5-2 to TRBJ2-1; TRBD1 is the table's D call, not checked against the DNA. TRBV5-2 corresponds to a pseudogene. CDR3 length: 13 residues. This CDR3 is CASGGESYNEQFF. The DNA for the CDR3 is TGTGCCAGCGGGGGAGAGTCCTACAATGAGCAGTTCTTC.

This chain uses TRBV4-1 with TRBJ2-1, with 8 nucleotides matching TRBD2. The trim removed 4 bases at V and 4 bases at J, leaving 12 bases unmatched. Per the germline V gene, CDR1 is MGHRA and CDR2 is YSYEKL. The CDR3 covers 17 residues. This CDR3 reads CASSPAGLASFYNEQFF. CDR3 in DNA: TGCGCCAGCAGCCCCGCAGGACTAGCCTCTTTTTACAATGAGCAGTTCTTC.

The chain combines TRBV7-8 with TRBJ1-6; D unresolved. The CDR3 length is 13 residues. Trimming removed 4 bases from V and 7 bases from J, with 8 bases in between. The germline V gene has CDR1 SGHVS and CDR2 FQNEAQ. The CDR3 protein is CASSSALNSPLHF. In DNA, the CDR3 is TGTGCCAGCAGCTCGGCATTGAATTCACCCCTCCACTTT.

The chain carries TRBV2 and TRBJ2-1; D is possibly TRBD1 (6 bases). Germline assignment: CDR1 SNHLY and CDR2 FYNNEI. The CDR3 has 14 amino acids. Deletions cut 4 bases from V and 7 bases from J, with 14 bases between. The CDR3 nucleotides are TGTGCCAGCAGTGGAGGGGGTAGGGTGAATGAGCAGTTCTTC. Amino acids: CASSGGGRVNEQFF.

This clonotype was counted a single time. This rearrangement joins TRBV3-1 to TRBJ2-1; tentative D call: TRBD1 (6 bases). This CDR3 is 16 amino acids long. The V gene lost 0 bases and the J gene lost 6 bases, with 15 bases spanning the gap. The germline CDR1 and CDR2 sequences are LGHDT and YNNKEL (reference sequence). CDR3 residues: CASSQDAWGRGNEQFF. The CDR3 DNA reads TGTGCCAGCAGCCAAGACGCTTGGGGCAGGGGCAATGAGCAGTTCTTC.

This clonotype was recorded once. V and J are TRBV2 and TRBJ2-5; 7 nucleotides agree with TRBD2. V gave up 8 bases and J gave up 5 bases; unmatched junction bases: 14. CDR1 SNHLY and CDR2 FYNNEI come from the germline V gene. This CDR3 is 15 amino acids long. In nucleotides, the CDR3 is TGTGCCAGCCCCGGGACGGAGCGGGGTGGGGAGACCCAGTACTTC. It encodes CASPGTERGGETQYF.

The rearrangement joins TRBV4-1 to TRBJ2-3; D may correspond to TRBD1 or TRBD2 (5 bases each). The CDR3 totals 13 residues. Trimming cost V 3 bases and J 4 bases, with 8 bases left between them. Per the germline V gene, CDR1 is MGHRA and CDR2 is YSYEKL. Here the CDR3 DNA reads TGCGCCAGCAGCCAGGGACCATCAGATACGCAGTATTTT. It encodes CASSQGPSDTQYF.

The chain is built from TRBV18 and TRBJ1-6, with D uncertain. The V gene's germline CDR1 is KGHSH and CDR2 LQKENI. The CDR3 covers 14 residues. Trimming removed 4 bases at V and 7 bases at J, with 11 bases between. CDR3 nucleotide sequence: TGTGCCAGCTCACAACCGGGCCACAATTCACCCCTCCACTTT. Its protein is CASSQPGHNSPLHF.

This chain links TRBV4-1 with TRBJ2-3; the D call may be TRBD1 or TRBD2 (5 bases each). V lost 6 bases, J lost 3 bases, and 19 bases lay in between. CDR3 size: 16 residues. Germline loops: CDR1 MGHRA, CDR2 YSYEKL. CDR3 region: CASSPGDQRRTDTQYF. Written as DNA, the CDR3 is TGCGCCAGCAGTCCTGGGGACCAGCGGAGGACAGATACGCAGTATTTT.

The chain has TRBV7-3 and TRBJ1-2; D remains unclear. The V and J ends lost 1 base and 3 bases respectively, with 9 bases between them. The CDR3 runs 14 residues. CDR1 and CDR2 from the germline V gene are SGHTA and FQGTGA. DNA for the CDR3: TGTGCCAGCAGCTTAAGGGCAAAAGACTATGGCTACACCTTC. Its translation: CASSLRAKDYGYTF.

V usage is TRBV23-1 and J usage is TRBJ2-1; the D is unclear. TRBV23-1 is an ORF; its function is uncertain. Trimming removed 9 bases from V and 3 bases from J, with 15 bases in between. This CDR3 is built from 14 residues. Here the CDR3 reads CARRLVECYNEQFF. The DNA of the CDR3 is TGCGCCAGGCGCCTTGTGGAGTGCTACAATGAGCAGTTCTTC.

The genes are TRBV10-3 and TRBJ2-5; no clear D. The V and J ends lost 4 bases and 5 bases respectively, with 14 bases between them. The CDR3 is 14 residues long. Germline values: CDR1 ENHRY, CDR2 SYGVKD. CDR3 sequence: CAISADPARETQYF. In nucleotides, the CDR3 is TGTGCCATCAGTGCTGACCCCGCCCGGGAGACCCAGTACTTC.

The chain recombines TRBV5-5 with TRBJ2-1; 9 bases map to TRBD2. Germline-derived CDR1 and CDR2 are SGHKS and YYEKEE (reference sequence). The trim removed 4 bases at V and 4 bases at J, leaving 12 bases unmatched. This CDR3 spans 17 amino acids. The CDR3 loop reads CASSRPLAGLEYNEQFF. CDR3 DNA: TGTGCCAGCAGCCGACCCCTAGCGGGGTTGGAGTACAATGAGCAGTTCTTC. Full variable domain (remainder filled in from reference TRBV5-5 and TRBJ2-1): DAGVTQSPTHLIKTRGQQVTLRCSPISGHKSVSWYQQVLGQGPQFIFQYYEKEERGRGNFPDRFSARQFPNYSSELNVNALLLGDSALYLCASSRPLAGLEYNEQFFGPGTRLTVL.

The chain is built from TRBV2 and TRBJ1-2, with no clear D. V lost 3 bases and J lost 2, with 10 bases in between. The CDR3 is made up of 14 amino acids. The germline gives CDR1 SNHLY, CDR2 FYNNEI. The CDR3: CASSEVLKNYGYTF. Written as DNA, the CDR3 is TGTGCCAGCAGTGAGGTACTTAAAAACTATGGCTACACCTTC. Full variable domain (outside the CDR3, taken from reference TRBV2 and TRBJ1-2): EPEVTQTPSHQVTQMGQEVILRCVPISNHLYFYWYRQILGQKVEFLVSFYNNEISEKSEIFDDQFSVERPDGSNFTLKIRSTKLEDSAMYFCASSEVLKNYGYTFGSGTRLTVV.

This clonotype was observed once. In DNA, the CDR3 is TGTGCCAGTACCCCCGGAGGCTCTCTCTCCTACGAGCAGTACTTC. This encodes CASTPGGSLSYEQYF. The chain employs TRBV19 and TRBJ2-7, with D possibly being TRBD2 (5 bases). Germline assignment: CDR1 LNHDA and CDR2 SQIVND (reference sequence). V shed 7 bases and J shed 0 bases, with 16 bases lying between them. The CDR3 covers 15 residues.

This clonotype was found a few times. This rearrangement joins TRBV2 to TRBJ2-1; D is unresolved. Germline CDR1 reads SNHLY; CDR2 reads FYNNEI. This CDR3 is built from 12 residues. V was clipped by 4 bases and J by 5 bases, with 6 bases between them. The CDR3 reads CASSVYNNEQFF. The DNA of the CDR3 is TGTGCCAGCAGTGTGTACAACAATGAGCAGTTCTTC.

The chain employs TRBV2 and TRBJ2-1, with TRBD2 matching 13 bases. V lost 10 bases and J lost 7; bases outside the gene matches: 7. The CDR3 covers 14 residues. The germline V gene encodes CDR1 SNHLY and CDR2 FYNNEI. The CDR3 coding sequence is TGTGCCACTAGCGGGACTAGCGGGAAAAATGAGCAGTTCTTC. This sequence encodes CATSGTSGKNEQFF.

There are a few counts of this clonotype. V and J are TRBV11-1 and TRBJ2-1, with unresolved D. CDR1 and CDR2 (germline): SGHAT, FQDESV (reference sequence). With 0 bases removed from V and 3 bases from J, the gap between germline ends came to 6 bases. The CDR3 consists of 14 residues. The CDR3 here is CASSLAQNYNEQFF. For the CDR3, the DNA is TGTGCCAGCAGCTTAGCCCAAAACTACAATGAGCAGTTCTTC.

The V gene is TRBV29-1, the J gene TRBJ1-1; D unclear. Germline-derived CDR1 and CDR2 are SQVTM and ANQGSEA. The CDR3 has 13 residues. The V end was cut by 6 bases, the J end by 3 bases, with 14 bases between. CDR3 sequence (DNA): TGCAGCGTGCACAGTCCAGGAGACACTGAAGCTTTCTTT. Amino acids: CSVHSPGDTEAFF. Full variable domain (remainder filled in from reference TRBV29-1 and TRBJ1-1): SAVISQKPSRDICQRGTSLTIQCQVDSQVTMMFWYRQQPGQSLTLIATANQGSEATYESGFVIDKFPISRPNLTFSTLTVSNMSPEDSSIYLCSVHSPGDTEAFFGQGTRLTVV.

The chain combines TRBV7-1 with TRBJ2-7, with D unclear. TRBV7-1 is an ORF, with its function uncertain. Trimming took 3 bases from V and 0 from J, leaving 6 bases between them. The CDR3 runs to 13 residues. The DNA for the CDR3 is TGTGCCAGCAGCTCTAGGACCTCCTACGAGCAGTACTTC. The encoded protein is CASSSRTSYEQYF.

The V call is TRBV5-5, the J call TRBJ1-1, with 7 positions matching TRBD1. This CDR3 is 14 amino acids long. Trimming took 4 bases from V and 0 from J; bases not matched to a gene: 3. Germline V lookup: CDR1 SGHKS, CDR2 YYEKEE (reference sequence). Written as DNA, the CDR3 is TGTGCCAGCAGCAAGGGGGCTGTGAACACTGAAGCTTTCTTT. It is translated as CASSKGAVNTEAFF. Using reference TRBV5-5 and TRBJ1-1 for the parts outside the CDR3, the full variable domain is DAGVTQSPTHLIKTRGQQVTLRCSPISGHKSVSWYQQVLGQGPQFIFQYYEKEERGRGNFPDRFSARQFPNYSSELNVNALLLGDSALYLCASSKGAVNTEAFFGQGTRLTVV.

J is TRBJ1-6 and V is TRBV20-1; tentatively, D is TRBD1 (6 bases). This CDR3 spans 15 amino acids. The germline V gene encodes CDR1 DFQATT and CDR2 SNEGSKA (reference sequence). Between the trimmed V and J ends, which lost 1 base and 9 bases, there was a span of 16 bases. The CDR3 DNA reads as TGCAGTGCTAGAGGGCCCAGGGGACCCAGTTCACCCCTCCACTTT. Translation gives CSARGPRGPSSPLHF.

The J gene is TRBJ2-7, the V gene TRBV12-3 or TRBV12-4, with 13 nucleotides matching TRBD2. V gave up 5 bases and J gave up 3 bases; unmatched junction bases: 7. The CDR3 spans 16 residues. CDR3 in amino acids: CASSRGTSGNYYEQYF. The CDR3 region has the DNA TGTGCCAGCAGTAGAGGGACTAGCGGGAACTACTACGAGCAGTACTTC.

This clonotype was detected only a few times. The rearrangement joins TRBV20-1 to TRBJ1-4; D is undetermined. CDR3 length: 13 residues. Trimming cost V 3 bases and J 6 bases, with 11 bases left between them. Germline CDR1 is DFQATT and CDR2 is SNEGSKA (reference sequence). The CDR3: CSARAVWDEKLFF. The DNA for the CDR3 is TGCAGTGCTAGGGCGGTATGGGATGAAAAACTGTTTTTT.

The V and J genes are TRBV2 and TRBJ2-1, with 10 bases identical to TRBD2. V gave up 6 bases and J gave up 6 bases; unmatched junction bases: 5. The CDR3 totals 14 residues. Per germline, CDR1 SNHLY and CDR2 FYNNEI. The CDR3 loop is CASSEREGPNEQFF. The CDR3 DNA reads TGTGCCAGCAGCGAGCGGGAGGGCCCCAATGAGCAGTTCTTC.

This clonotype was seen a handful of times. The chain couples TRBV12-3 or TRBV12-4 to TRBJ1-2, with 7 bases fitting TRBD1. This CDR3 has 14 amino acids. Trimming took 4 bases from V and 1 from J; bases not matched to a gene: 3. The CDR3 is CASSWDSGNYGYTF. The CDR3, as DNA: TGTGCCAGCAGTTGGGACAGCGGTAACTATGGCTACACCTTC.

This chain joins TRBV29-1 and TRBJ1-4, with 8 bases aligning to TRBD1. V was pared by 4 bases and J by 7 bases, with 5 bases of the junction left unmatched. This CDR3 has 13 amino acids. In germline, CDR1 is SQVTM, CDR2 ANQGSEA. In nucleotides, the CDR3 is TGCAGCGTTGGGACAGGGTATGGTGAAAAACTGTTTTTT. Translation gives CSVGTGYGEKLFF.

This rearrangement joins TRBV5-1 to TRBJ2-3; perhaps D is TRBD1 or TRBD2 (5 bases each). This CDR3 contains 15 residues. Deletions cut 8 bases from V and 4 bases from J, with 20 bases between. Per the germline V gene, CDR1 is SGHRS and CDR2 is YFSETQ. Written as DNA, the CDR3 is TGCGCCAGGGGCAAAACGCGAGGGGTCGCAGATACGCAGTATTTT. Its translation: CARGKTRGVADTQYF.

This clonotype appeared once. The chain employs TRBV19 and TRBJ2-3, with 12 bases lining up with TRBD2. CDR3 length: 18 residues. The germline V gene has CDR1 LNHDA and CDR2 SQIVND (reference sequence). V lost 5 bases to trimming and J lost 0 bases; unmatched junction nucleotides: 9. CDR3 region: CASSFRTSGIGSTDTQYF. The CDR3 DNA is TGTGCCAGTAGTTTCCGGACTAGCGGGATCGGTAGCACAGATACGCAGTATTTT.